The clone carrying this T cell receptor (beta chain) was counted only a few times. The antigen remains undetermined. Sorted-subset replicate PCRs used 150 to 200 ng DNA, some 31,000 T cell genomes. The repertoire was sequenced with immunoSEQ multiplex PCR; TCRdb's copy has only in-frame clones and lacks some. The sample includes approximately 590,000 clones, nearly 97% seen only once; the top ten take 0.09% to 0.13%. Naive CD8 cells, CD45RO-negative and positively selected for CCR7, excluded terminally differentiated effector memory CD45RA+ cells. Germline V gives CDR1 LNHDA, CDR2 SQIVND (reference sequence). V lost 10 bases, J lost 7 bases, and 8 bases stayed unmatched. The CDR3 length is 13 residues. The data were taken from a study of shared clonotypes between healthy human individuals. Overall study findings and caveats: Only blood samples were collected, and tissue repertoires likely differ.

V is TRBV19 and J is TRBJ2-2, with 8 bases matching TRBD2. This TCR was recovered from a woman younger than 45 in good health. The material sequenced was naive CD8+ T cells sorted from blood. The CDR3 loop is CATLAGRVGELFF. Here the CDR3 DNA reads TGTGCCACCTTAGCGGGAAGGGTCGGGGAGCTGTTTTTT. Filled out from reference TRBV19 and TRBJ2-2, the complete variable domain reads DGGITQSPKYLFRKEGQNVTLSCEQNLNHDAMYWYRQDPGQGLRLIYYSQIVNDFQKGDIAEGYSVSREKKESFPLTVTSAQKNPTAFYLCATLAGRVGELFFGEGSRLTVL.